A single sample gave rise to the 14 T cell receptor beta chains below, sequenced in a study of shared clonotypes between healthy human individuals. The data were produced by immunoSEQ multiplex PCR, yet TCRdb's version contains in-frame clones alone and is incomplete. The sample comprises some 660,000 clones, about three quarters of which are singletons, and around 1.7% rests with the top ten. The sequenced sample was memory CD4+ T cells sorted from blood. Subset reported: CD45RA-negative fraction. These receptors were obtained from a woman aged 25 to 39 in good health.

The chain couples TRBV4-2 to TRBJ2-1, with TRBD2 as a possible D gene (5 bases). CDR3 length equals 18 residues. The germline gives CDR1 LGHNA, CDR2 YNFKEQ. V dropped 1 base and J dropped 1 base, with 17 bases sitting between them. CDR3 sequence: CASSQARSGSRSYNEQFF. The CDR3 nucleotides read TGTGCCAGCAGCCAAGCTAGAAGCGGAAGCAGATCCTACAATGAGCAGTTCTTC.

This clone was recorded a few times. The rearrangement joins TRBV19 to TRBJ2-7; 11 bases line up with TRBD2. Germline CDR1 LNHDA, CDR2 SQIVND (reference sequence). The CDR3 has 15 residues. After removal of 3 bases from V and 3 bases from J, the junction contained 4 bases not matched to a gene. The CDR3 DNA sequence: TGTGCCAGTAGTATGACTAGCGGGAAGGTCTACGAGCAGTACTTC. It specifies CASSMTSGKVYEQYF.

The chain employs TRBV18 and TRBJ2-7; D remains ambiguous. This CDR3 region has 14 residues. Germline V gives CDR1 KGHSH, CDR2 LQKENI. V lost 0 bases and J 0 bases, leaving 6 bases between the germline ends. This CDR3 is CASSPPVHSYEQYF. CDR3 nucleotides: TGTGCCAGCTCACCACCTGTACACTCCTACGAGCAGTACTTC.

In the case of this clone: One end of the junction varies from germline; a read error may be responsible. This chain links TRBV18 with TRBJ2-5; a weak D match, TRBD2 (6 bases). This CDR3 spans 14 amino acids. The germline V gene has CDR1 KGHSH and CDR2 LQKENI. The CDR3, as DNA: TGTGCCAGCTCAGCACCGCATGGGGGGGAGACCCAGTACTTC. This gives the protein CASSAPHGGETQYF.

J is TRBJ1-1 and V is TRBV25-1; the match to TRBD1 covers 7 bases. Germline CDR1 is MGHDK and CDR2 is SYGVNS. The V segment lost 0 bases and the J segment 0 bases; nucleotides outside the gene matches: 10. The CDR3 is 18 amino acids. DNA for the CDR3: TGTGCCAGCAGTGAATATTCCTATTCGGGACAGATGAACACTGAAGCTTTCTTT. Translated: CASSEYSYSGQMNTEAFF.

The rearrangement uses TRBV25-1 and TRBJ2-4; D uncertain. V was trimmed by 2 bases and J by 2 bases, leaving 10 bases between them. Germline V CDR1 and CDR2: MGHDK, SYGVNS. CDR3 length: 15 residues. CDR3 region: CASSEQVSSKNIQYF. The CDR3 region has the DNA TGTGCCAGCAGTGAACAAGTCAGCTCCAAAAACATTCAGTACTTC.

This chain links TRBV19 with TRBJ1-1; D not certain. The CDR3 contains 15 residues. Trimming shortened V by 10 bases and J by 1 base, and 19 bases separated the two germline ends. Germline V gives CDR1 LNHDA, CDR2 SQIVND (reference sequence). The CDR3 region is CATTLVGASNTEAFF. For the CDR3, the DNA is TGTGCCACCACCCTCGTGGGCGCTTCGAACACTGAAGCTTTCTTT.

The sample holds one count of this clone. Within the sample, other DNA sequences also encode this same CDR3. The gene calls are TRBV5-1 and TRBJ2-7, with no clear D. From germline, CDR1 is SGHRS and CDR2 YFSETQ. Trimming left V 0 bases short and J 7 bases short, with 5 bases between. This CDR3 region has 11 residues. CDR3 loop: CASSLGLEQYF. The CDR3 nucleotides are TGCGCCAGCAGCTTGGGGCTAGAGCAGTACTTC.

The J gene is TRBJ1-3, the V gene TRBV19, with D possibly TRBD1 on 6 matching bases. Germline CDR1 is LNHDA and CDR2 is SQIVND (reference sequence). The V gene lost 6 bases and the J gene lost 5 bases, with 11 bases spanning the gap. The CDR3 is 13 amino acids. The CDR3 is CASRQGNRNTIYF. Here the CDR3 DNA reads TGTGCCAGTAGACAGGGCAACCGAAACACCATATATTTT.

DNA of the CDR3: TGCGCCAGCAGCCAAGGGACTAGCGGGAGGGCCCGAGAGACCCAGTACTTC. Translation gives CASSQGTSGRARETQYF. The gene calls are TRBV4-1 and TRBJ2-5, with 15 bases that match TRBD2. This CDR3 spans 17 amino acids. CDR1 and CDR2 (germline): MGHRA, YSYEKL. Trimming at V came to 1 base and at J to 4 bases, leaving 4 bases not matched to a gene.

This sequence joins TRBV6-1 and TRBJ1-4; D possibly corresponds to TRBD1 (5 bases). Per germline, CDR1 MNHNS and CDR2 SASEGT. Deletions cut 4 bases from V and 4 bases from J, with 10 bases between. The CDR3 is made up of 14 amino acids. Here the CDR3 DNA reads TGTGCCAGCAGTGCTTCAGGGCATAATGAAAAACTGTTTTTT. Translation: CASSASGHNEKLFF.

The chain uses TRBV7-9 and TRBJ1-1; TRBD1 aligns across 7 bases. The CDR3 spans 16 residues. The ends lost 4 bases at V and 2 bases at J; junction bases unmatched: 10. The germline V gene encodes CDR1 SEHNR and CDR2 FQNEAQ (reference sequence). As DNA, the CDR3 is TGTGCCAGCAGCTCTGAGAGGGGGACAGCAAACACTGAAGCTTTCTTT. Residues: CASSSERGTANTEAFF.

The CDR3 loop reads CASSAPATGNYGYTF. CDR3 DNA: TGTGCCAGCAGTGCCCCGGCGACAGGGAACTATGGCTACACCTTC. The chain recombines TRBV28 with TRBJ1-2; 7 bases align to TRBD1. There are 15 residues in the CDR3. After removal of 5 bases from V and 2 bases from J, the junction contained 8 bases not matched to a gene. Germline V gene data show CDR1 as MDHEN and CDR2 as SYDVKM.

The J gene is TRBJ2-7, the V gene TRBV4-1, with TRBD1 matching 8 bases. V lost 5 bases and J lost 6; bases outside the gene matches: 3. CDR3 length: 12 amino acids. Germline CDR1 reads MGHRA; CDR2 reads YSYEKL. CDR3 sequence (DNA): TGCGCCAGCAGCGATACAGGGGGCGAGCAGTACTTC. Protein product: CASSDTGGEQYF.